The sequence of this T cell receptor (beta chain) was determined in a study of T cells in localized non-small cell lung cancer. Broader study findings: Adjacent lung tissue had a median approximately 57 of the top 100 clones found in the tumor.

Trimming pared 2 bases from V and 4 bases from J, leaving 14 bases between. Germline loops: CDR1 GTSNPN, CDR2 SVGIG (reference sequence). This CDR3 region has 14 residues. Only in-frame clones appear in the TCRdb table, and some are missing; sequencing was by immunoSEQ multiplex PCR. The sample yields about 5,000 clones, about 27% seen once. Worth noting for this clone: Its cognate antigen is unknown.

This clonotype was obtained from a man between 35 and 75 years old with stage III squamous cell lung carcinoma. The material was lung tumor tissue, obtained before any cancer treatment. The chain combines TRBV30 with TRBJ1-1; the D is unclear. The CDR3 reads CAWSNLSPGTEAFF. CDR3 in DNA: TGTGCCTGGAGTAATCTATCTCCGGGCACTGAAGCTTTCTTT.